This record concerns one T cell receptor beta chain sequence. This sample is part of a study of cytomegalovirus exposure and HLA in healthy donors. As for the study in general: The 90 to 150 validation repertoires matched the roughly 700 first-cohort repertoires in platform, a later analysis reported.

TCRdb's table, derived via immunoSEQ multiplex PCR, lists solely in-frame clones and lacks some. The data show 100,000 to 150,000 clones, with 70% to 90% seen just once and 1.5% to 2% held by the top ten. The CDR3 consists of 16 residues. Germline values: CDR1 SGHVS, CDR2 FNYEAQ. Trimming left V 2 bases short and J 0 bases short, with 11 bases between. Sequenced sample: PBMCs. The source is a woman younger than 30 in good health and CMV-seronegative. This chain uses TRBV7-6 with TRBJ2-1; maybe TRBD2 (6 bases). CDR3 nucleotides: TGTGCCAGCAGCTTAAGCGGGCGAAGCTCCTACAATGAGCAGTTCTTC. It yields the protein CASSLSGRSSYNEQFF.